This TCR beta chain was sequenced in a study of blood T cell repertoires in COVID-19. Study as a whole: Spain, Italy and the United States supplied samples that represented acute and convalescent COVID-19. Nucleic acid was either cDNA or gDNA, and it came from T cells, B-cell-depleted T cells, or PBMCs.

In the original workflow: Reference gene primers were amplified, and this amplification served to estimate nucleated cell counts. Sequenced by immunoSEQ multiplex PCR; TCRdb stores in-frame clones only, minus some. That table supplies the V and J calls and clone size; D and trimming were determined from the DNA. The sample has 110,000 to 150,000 clones, over 70% seen once. The CDR3 runs 14 residues. Deletions cut 4 bases from V and 8 bases from J, with 18 bases between. Germline CDR1 is SQVTM and CDR2 is ANQGSEA. This clonotype was obtained from a woman aged 55-69 years with acute or convalescent COVID-19. The chain is built from TRBV29-1 and TRBJ2-1, with D possibly matching TRBD2 (6 bases). The sequencing input was peripheral blood. The CDR3 DNA sequence: TGCAGCGTTGGCTCTAAGACTAGTTTTTATGAGCAGTTCTTC. It encodes CSVGSKTSFYEQFF.